The sequence of this TCR beta chain was determined in a study of CD8+CD57+ T cells in acquired aplastic anemia. General observations from the study: In common between the patients and the controls were twenty-nine CD8+ CDR3 sequences. Patients showed no significant difference from controls in CD8+ Simpson's diversity.

This clonotype was observed at least ten times. Its antigen remains unknown. Sequencing was done on patients that had shown CD8+CD57+ cell expansion by flow cytometry. There was no therapy given to any patient before the blood sampling took place. Profiling of TCR beta VDJ combinations and CDR3 sequences used genomic DNA as template. TCRdb reanalysed the reads using MiXCR and keeps one entry per CDR3 protein. The sample has about 200,000 distinct CDR3 sequences, around three fifths seen once. The CDR3 totals 14 residues. The V and J ends lost 5 bases and 4 bases, in that order; junction bases with no gene match: 10. Germline V gives CDR1 SQVTM, CDR2 ANQGSEA.

Sequencing was done on a sample of sorted CD4+, CD8+, or CD8+CD57+ T cells (not recorded which) from PBMCs. This sequence joins TRBV29-1 and TRBJ2-7; 8 bases line up with TRBD1. This TCR was recovered from a human donor with aplastic anemia. CDR3 DNA sequence: TGCAGCGTTCTAACGCCGGACAGGGCGTACGAGCAGTACTTC. Residues: CSVLTPDRAYEQYF.